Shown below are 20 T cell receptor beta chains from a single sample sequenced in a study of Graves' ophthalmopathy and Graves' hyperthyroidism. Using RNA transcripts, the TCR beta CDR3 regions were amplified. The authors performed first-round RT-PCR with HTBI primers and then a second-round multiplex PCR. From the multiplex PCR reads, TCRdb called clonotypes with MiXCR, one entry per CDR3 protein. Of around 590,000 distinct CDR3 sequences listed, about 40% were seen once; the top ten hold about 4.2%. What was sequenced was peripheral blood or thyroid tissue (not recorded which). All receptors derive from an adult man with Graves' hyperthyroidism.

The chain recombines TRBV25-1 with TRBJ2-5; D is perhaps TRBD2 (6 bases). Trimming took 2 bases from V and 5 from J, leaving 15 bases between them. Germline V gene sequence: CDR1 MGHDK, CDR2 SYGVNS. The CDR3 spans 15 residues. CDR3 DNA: TGTGCCAGCAGTGAAAGGGTTGGGGGAGGCGAGACCCAGTACTTC. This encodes CASSERVGGGETQYF. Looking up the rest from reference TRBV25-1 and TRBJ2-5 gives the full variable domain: EADIYQTPRYLVIGTGKKITLECSQTMGHDKMYWYQQDPGMELHLIHYSYGVNSTEKGDLSSESTVSRIRTEHFPLTLESARPSHTSQYLCASSERVGGGETQYFGPGTRLLVL.

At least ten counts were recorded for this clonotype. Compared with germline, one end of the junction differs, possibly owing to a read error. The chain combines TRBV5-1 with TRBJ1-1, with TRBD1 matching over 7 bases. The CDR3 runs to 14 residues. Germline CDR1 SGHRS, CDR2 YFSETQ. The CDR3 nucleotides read TGTGCCAGCAGTTTAACAGGGGCGAACACTGAAGCTTTCTTT. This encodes CASSLTGANTEAFF.

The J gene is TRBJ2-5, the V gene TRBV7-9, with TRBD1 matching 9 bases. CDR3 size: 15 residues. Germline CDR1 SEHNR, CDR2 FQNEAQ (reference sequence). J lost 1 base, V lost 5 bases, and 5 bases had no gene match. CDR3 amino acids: CASSPPQGAQETQYF. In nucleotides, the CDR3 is TGTGCCAGCAGCCCCCCACAGGGGGCCCAAGAGACCCAGTACTTC. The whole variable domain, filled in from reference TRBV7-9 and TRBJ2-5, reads DTGVSQNPRHKITKRGQNVTFRCDPISEHNRLYWYRQTLGQGPEFLTYFQNEAQLEKSRLLSDRFSAERPKGSFSTLEIQRTEQGDSAMYLCASSPPQGAQETQYFGPGTRLLVL.

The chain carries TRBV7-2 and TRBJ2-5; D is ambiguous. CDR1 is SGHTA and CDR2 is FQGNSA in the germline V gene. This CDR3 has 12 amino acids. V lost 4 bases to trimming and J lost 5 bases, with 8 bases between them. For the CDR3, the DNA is TGTGCCAGCAGCTATGAGTTGGAGACCCAGTACTTC. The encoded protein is CASSYELETQYF.

The CDR3 coding sequence is TGTGCCAGCAGTCCACCAGGGGTTGGCACAGATACGCAGTATTTT. It encodes CASSPPGVGTDTQYF. V usage is TRBV12-3 or TRBV12-4 and J usage is TRBJ2-3, with a possible D match to TRBD1 (6 bases). The CDR3 is 15 amino acids. Trimming took off 5 bases at V and 1 base at J, with 13 bases between the two ends.

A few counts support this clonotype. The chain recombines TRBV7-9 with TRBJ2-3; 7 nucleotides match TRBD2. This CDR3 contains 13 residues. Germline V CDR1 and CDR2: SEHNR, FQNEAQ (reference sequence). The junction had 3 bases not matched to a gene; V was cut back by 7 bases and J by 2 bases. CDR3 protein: CASKGDYTDTQYF. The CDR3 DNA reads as TGTGCCAGCAAAGGGGACTACACAGATACGCAGTATTTT.

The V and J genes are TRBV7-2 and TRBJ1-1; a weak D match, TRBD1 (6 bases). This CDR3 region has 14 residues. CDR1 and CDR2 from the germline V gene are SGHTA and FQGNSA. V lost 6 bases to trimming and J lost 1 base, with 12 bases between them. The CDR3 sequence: CASSVLGQNTEAFF. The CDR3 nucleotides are TGTGCCAGCAGTGTTCTGGGACAGAACACTGAAGCTTTCTTT.

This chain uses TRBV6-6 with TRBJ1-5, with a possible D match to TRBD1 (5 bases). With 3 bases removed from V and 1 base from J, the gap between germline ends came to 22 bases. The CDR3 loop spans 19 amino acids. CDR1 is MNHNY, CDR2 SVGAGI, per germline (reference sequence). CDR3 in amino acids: CASSYVIRLGQRSNQPQHF. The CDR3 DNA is TGTGCCAGCAGTTATGTAATCAGGTTGGGGCAGCGAAGCAATCAGCCCCAGCATTTT.

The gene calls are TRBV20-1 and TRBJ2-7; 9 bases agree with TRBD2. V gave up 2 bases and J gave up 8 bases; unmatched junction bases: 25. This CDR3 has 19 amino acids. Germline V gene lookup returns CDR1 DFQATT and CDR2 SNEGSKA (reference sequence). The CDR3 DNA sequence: TGCAGTGCTAGAAGGGGGCTAGCGGGAACTCCTACAGGGCTATTCAAGCAGTACTTC. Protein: CSARRGLAGTPTGLFKQYF.

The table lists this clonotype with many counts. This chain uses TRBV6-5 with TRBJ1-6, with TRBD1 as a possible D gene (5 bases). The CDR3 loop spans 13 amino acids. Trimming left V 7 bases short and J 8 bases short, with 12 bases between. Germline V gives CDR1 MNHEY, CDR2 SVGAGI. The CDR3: CASNKGRDSPLHF. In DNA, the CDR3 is TGTGCCAGCAATAAGGGGAGGGATTCACCCCTCCACTTT.

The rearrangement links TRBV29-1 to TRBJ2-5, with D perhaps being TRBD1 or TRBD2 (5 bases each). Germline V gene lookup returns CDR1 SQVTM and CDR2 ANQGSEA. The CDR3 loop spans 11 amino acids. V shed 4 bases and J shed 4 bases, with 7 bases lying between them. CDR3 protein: CSVAGTETQYF. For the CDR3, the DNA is TGCAGCGTTGCAGGGACAGAGACCCAGTACTTC.

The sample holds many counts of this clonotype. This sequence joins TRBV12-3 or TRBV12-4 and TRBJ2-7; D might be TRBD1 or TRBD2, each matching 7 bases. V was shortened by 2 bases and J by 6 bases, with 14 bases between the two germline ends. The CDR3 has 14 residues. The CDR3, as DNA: TGTGCCAGCAGTTTAAACAGGGGAGGGCCCGAGCAGTACTTC. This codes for CASSLNRGGPEQYF.

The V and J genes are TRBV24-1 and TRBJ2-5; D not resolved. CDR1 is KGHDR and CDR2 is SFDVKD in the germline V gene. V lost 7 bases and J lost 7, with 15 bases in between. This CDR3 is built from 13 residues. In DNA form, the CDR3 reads TGTGCCACCAGAGATGGTCGATCGGGGACCCAGTACTTC. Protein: CATRDGRSGTQYF.

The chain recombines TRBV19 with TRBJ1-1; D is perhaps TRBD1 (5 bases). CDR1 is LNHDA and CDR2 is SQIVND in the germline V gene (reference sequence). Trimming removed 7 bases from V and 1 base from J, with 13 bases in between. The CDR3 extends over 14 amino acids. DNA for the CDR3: TGTGCCAGTACCCAAGGCGGGGCGAACACTGAAGCTTTCTTT. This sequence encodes CASTQGGANTEAFF. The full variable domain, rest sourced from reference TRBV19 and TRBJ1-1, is DGGITQSPKYLFRKEGQNVTLSCEQNLNHDAMYWYRQDPGQGLRLIYYSQIVNDFQKGDIAEGYSVSREKKESFPLTVTSAQKNPTAFYLCASTQGGANTEAFFGQGTRLTVV.

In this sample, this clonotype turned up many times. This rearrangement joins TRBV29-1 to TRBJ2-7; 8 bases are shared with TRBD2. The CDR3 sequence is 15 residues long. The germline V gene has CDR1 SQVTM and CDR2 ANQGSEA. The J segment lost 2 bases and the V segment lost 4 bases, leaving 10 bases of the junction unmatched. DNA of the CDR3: TGCAGCGTTGGAGCGGCAGCGGGGGTCACCTACGAGCAGTACTTC. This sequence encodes CSVGAAAGVTYEQYF.

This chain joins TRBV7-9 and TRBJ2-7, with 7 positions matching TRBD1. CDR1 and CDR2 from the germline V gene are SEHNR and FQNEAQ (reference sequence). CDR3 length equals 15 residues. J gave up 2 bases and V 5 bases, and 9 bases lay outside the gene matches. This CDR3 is CASSQAGTATYEQYF. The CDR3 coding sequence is TGTGCCAGCAGCCAAGCTGGGACAGCGACCTACGAGCAGTACTTC.

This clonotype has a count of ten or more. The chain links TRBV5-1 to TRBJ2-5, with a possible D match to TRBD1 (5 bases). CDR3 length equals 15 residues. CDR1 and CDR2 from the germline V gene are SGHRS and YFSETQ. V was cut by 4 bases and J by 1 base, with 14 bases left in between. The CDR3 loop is CASSLRQNIQETQYF. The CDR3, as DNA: TGCGCCAGCAGCCTGAGACAGAACATCCAAGAGACCCAGTACTTC.

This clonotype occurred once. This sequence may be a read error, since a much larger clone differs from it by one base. The CDR3 sequence is CSVDYSGFANYGYTF. CDR3 nucleotide sequence: TGCAGCGTTGACTATTCGGGTTTCGCTAACTATGGCTACACCTTC. The chain uses TRBV29-1 and TRBJ1-2; the D is unclear. The germline V gene encodes CDR1 SQVTM and CDR2 ANQGSEA. The CDR3 consists of 15 residues. The germline V and J ends were trimmed by 3 bases and 0 bases, with 14 bases remaining between them.

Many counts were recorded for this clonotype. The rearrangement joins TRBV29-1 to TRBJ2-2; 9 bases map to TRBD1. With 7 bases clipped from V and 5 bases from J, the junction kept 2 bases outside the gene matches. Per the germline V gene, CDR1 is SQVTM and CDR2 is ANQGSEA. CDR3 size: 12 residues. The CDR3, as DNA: TGCAGCGGGGGACAGGGAACCGGGGAGCTGTTTTTT. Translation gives CSGGQGTGELFF.

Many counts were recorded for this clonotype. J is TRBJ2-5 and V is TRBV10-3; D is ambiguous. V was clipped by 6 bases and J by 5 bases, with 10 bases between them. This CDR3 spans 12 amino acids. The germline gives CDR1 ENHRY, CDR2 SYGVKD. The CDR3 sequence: CAIRDPPETQYF. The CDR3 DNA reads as TGTGCCATCAGGGACCCGCCGGAGACCCAGTACTTC.